The rows below give T cell receptor beta chains drawn from one sample of a study of PD-L1 blockade in urothelial cancer. Produced via immunoSEQ multiplex PCR; TCRdb's table is partial and in-frame only. Of about 30,000 clones detected, more than 75% appear once; the ten largest clones hold approximately 4%. The source material was PBMCs, sampled around atezolizumab (anti-PD-L1) treatment. Source of these receptors: a man aged 45-60 years with urothelial cancer. CDR3s include the opening cysteine and the closing phenylalanine or tryptophan.

>TRBJ1-5|13|TRBV27
CASSFLSGQPQHF
>TRBJ2-3|15|TRBV2
CASRYGTSPADTQYF
>TRBJ2-1|16|TRBV27
CASSLGTNRDRGEQFF
>TRBJ1-2|13|TRBV2
CASQWEGGYGYTF
>TRBJ2-1|18|TRBV25-1
CASSDGIYPGQQYNEQFF
>TRBJ1-2|14|TRBV30
CAWSTGVIGYGYTF
>TRBJ1-6|15|TRBV6-5
CASTPGAAYNSPLHF
>TRBJ2-3|17|TRBV15
CATSRVGQGIVTDTQYF
>TRBJ2-1|16|TRBV5-6
CASSLVGQGNYNEQFF
>TRBJ2-1|15|TRBV4-1
CASSPPGQSFNEQFF
>TRBJ2-5|21|TRBV7-6
CASSFAAGPGTSGANQETQYF
>TRBJ2-5|16|TRBV29-1
CSVDPGLAAGAGTQYF
>TRBJ2-7|17|TRBV28
CASSFSQGLAGVNEQYF
>TRBJ2-5|16|TRBV7-6
CASSLDHPREGKTQYF
>TRBJ2-5|17|TRBV28
CASSLYKAERSQETQYF
>TRBJ1-1|14|TRBV5-4
CASNQGGENTEAFF
>TRBJ1-5|16|TRBV7-2
CASSLGGTGVNQPQHF
>TRBJ2-1|16|TRBV14
CASSHPLAGGYNEQFF
>TRBJ2-1|13|TRBV28
CASNPRDYNEQFF